This entry is about one T cell receptor (beta chain). The data belong to a study of OX40 agonist ivuxolimab in advanced cancers. Study-level information: Past anti-PD-1, anti-PD-L1 or anti-CTLA-4 therapy was accepted, and roughly 38% had received some.

Sequencing was performed with immunoSEQ multiplex PCR; in TCRdb, only in-frame clones are kept and a portion is missing. This repertoire shows under 65,000 clones, about nine tenths found once; its top ten account for around an eighth. The CDR3 contains 16 residues. The V gene lost 2 bases and the J gene lost 0 bases, with 14 bases spanning the gap. The germline gives CDR1 SGHTA, CDR2 FQGTGA. The source of this sequence is an adult with an advanced solid tumor such as melanoma, head and neck, liver or kidney cancer. The material sequenced was CD4+ or CD8+ T cells sorted from blood, taken in a trial of the OX40 agonist ivuxolimab. The rearrangement uses TRBV7-3 and TRBJ2-7; D is perhaps TRBD1 or TRBD2 (6 bases each). This CDR3 is CASSLFGGLSSYEQYF. The CDR3 coding sequence is TGTGCCAGCAGCTTATTTGGGGGGCTGAGCTCCTACGAGCAGTACTTC.